The 20 T cell receptor beta chains given below trace back to one sample, sequenced in a study of T cells in Graves' hyperthyroidism and ophthalmopathy. Amplified TCR beta CDR3 regions derived from RNA transcripts. The HTBI primer set drove a first-round RT-PCR of the TCR CDR3. Each CDR3 protein gets one entry after TCRdb re-called the multiplex PCR reads with MiXCR. The sample includes about 840,000 distinct CDR3 sequences, roughly 40% seen only once; the top ten take about 8.9%. The material sequenced was blood. Source of these receptors: a young man with Graves' hyperthyroidism.

Of note for this clonotype: This may come from a read error, since a much larger clone is one base off. This rearrangement joins TRBV5-1 to TRBJ1-6; D is perhaps TRBD1 (5 bases). Germline assignment: CDR1 SGHRS and CDR2 YFSETQ. This CDR3 contains 14 residues. V was clipped by 4 bases and J by 8 bases, with 13 bases between them. CDR3 nucleotides: TGCGCCAGCAGCGACCCCGGGGACGATTCACCCCTCCACTTT. It is translated as CASSDPGDDSPLHF.

The gene calls are TRBV20-1 and TRBJ1-4, with TRBD1 as a possible D gene (6 bases). V shed 5 bases and J shed 2 bases, with 15 bases lying between them. CDR1 and CDR2 from the germline V gene are DFQATT and SNEGSKA (reference sequence). This CDR3 region has 15 residues. CDR3 sequence reads: CSAPSNRGTNEKLFF. CDR3 coding DNA: TGCAGTGCTCCCTCTAATAGGGGGACTAATGAAAAACTGTTTTTT.

Ten or more counts support this clonotype. The CDR3 reads CAISESVVQGAGSSYNSPLHF. The CDR3 DNA is TGTGCCATCAGTGAGTCGGTCGTACAGGGGGCGGGAAGCTCCTATAATTCACCCCTCCACTTT. This chain joins TRBV10-3 and TRBJ1-6, with 9 nucleotides matching TRBD1. CDR1 is ENHRY and CDR2 is SYGVKD in the germline V gene. The CDR3 contains 21 residues. With 0 bases clipped from V and 0 bases from J, the junction kept 12 bases outside the gene matches.

The genes are TRBV7-2 and TRBJ1-1; D remains unclear. The V and J ends lost 6 bases and 2 bases respectively, with 19 bases between them. Germline lookup yields CDR1 SGHTA and CDR2 FQGNSA. The CDR3 consists of 16 residues. The CDR3 DNA follows: TGTGCCAGCAGTTCTAGCGTAGATGACGGTAACACTGAAGCTTTCTTT. This translates into CASSSSVDDGNTEAFF.

The table lists this clonotype with many counts. This sequence joins TRBV15 and TRBJ1-1; D gene ambiguous. The CDR3 sequence is 15 residues long. Looked up from germline, CDR1 is LNHNV and CDR2 is YYDKDF (reference sequence). Trimming shortened V by 0 bases and J by 4 bases, and 12 bases separated the two germline ends. The CDR3 loop reads CATSRDGSWGTEAFF. The CDR3 DNA reads as TGTGCCACCAGCAGAGATGGCTCTTGGGGCACTGAAGCTTTCTTT.

This clonotype has more than one count but fewer than ten. DNA of the CDR3: TGTGCCAGCAGCAGGGAGGGGGTGGAGACCCAGTACTTC. It encodes CASSREGVETQYF. V usage is TRBV5-6 and J usage is TRBJ2-5; tentative D call: TRBD2 (7 bases). Germline assignment: CDR1 SGHDT and CDR2 YYEEEE. The ends were cut back, 4 bases at V and 5 bases at J, with 12 bases in the middle. The CDR3 contains 13 residues.

This clonotype has just one count. As DNA, the CDR3 is TGCGCCAGCAGGTCTACAGGCCAAGAGACCCAGTACTTC. It yields the protein CASRSTGQETQYF. This rearrangement joins TRBV5-1 to TRBJ2-5; weak D call: TRBD1 (5 bases). V was cut by 5 bases and J by 1 base, with 9 bases left in between. The germline gives CDR1 SGHRS, CDR2 YFSETQ. The CDR3 length is 13 residues.

The chain has TRBV9 and TRBJ2-5, with D perhaps matching TRBD2 (6 bases). Deletions cut 4 bases from V and 1 base from J, with 17 bases between. This CDR3 comprises 16 residues. The germline gives CDR1 SGDLS, CDR2 YYNGEE. This CDR3 is CASSSRIAAPQETQYF. For the CDR3, the DNA is TGTGCCAGCAGCTCCCGTATAGCGGCTCCCCAAGAGACCCAGTACTTC.

Ten or more counts support this clonotype. The rearrangement uses TRBV25-1 and TRBJ1-1; weak D call: TRBD1 (5 bases). The V and J ends lost 4 bases and 1 base respectively, with 10 bases between them. The CDR3 is made up of 14 amino acids. Germline V gene data show CDR1 as MGHDK and CDR2 as SYGVNS. In DNA, the CDR3 is TGTGCCAGCAGTGCACAGGTAAAGAACACTGAAGCTTTCTTT. The encoded protein is CASSAQVKNTEAFF. The variable domain in full, with the rest retrieved from reference TRBV25-1 and TRBJ1-1, is EADIYQTPRYLVIGTGKKITLECSQTMGHDKMYWYQQDPGMELHLIHYSYGVNSTEKGDLSSESTVSRIRTEHFPLTLESARPSHTSQYLCASSAQVKNTEAFFGQGTRLTVV.

Points on this clonotype: Germline is not matched at one junction end, which may reflect a read error. V is TRBV24-1 and J is TRBJ2-2; possibly TRBD2 for D (5 bases). The CDR3 consists of 13 residues. Per germline, CDR1 KGHDR and CDR2 SFDVKD. DNA for the CDR3: TGTGCCACCAGTGATTTGCTGACCGGGGAGCTGCTTTTT. It encodes CATSDLLTGELLF.

The sample holds many counts of this clonotype. The chain is built from TRBV7-2 and TRBJ2-5; no reliable D call. The CDR3 has 16 residues. The V end lost 1 base, the J end lost 7 bases, and 19 bases lay between the germline ends. Germline CDR1 SGHTA, CDR2 FQGNSA. The CDR3 spells CASSLDGRLVLGTQYF. The CDR3 DNA follows: TGTGCCAGCAGCTTAGATGGCCGGCTAGTTCTGGGGACCCAGTACTTC.

The table lists this clonotype with many counts. The rearrangement uses TRBV2 and TRBJ2-7, with a tentative D call TRBD2 (7 bases). Germline CDR1 reads SNHLY; CDR2 reads FYNNEI. There are 11 residues in the CDR3. V lost 7 bases, J lost 8 bases, and 12 bases lay in between. CDR3 sequence reads: CASKGEGKQYF. The CDR3 DNA reads as TGTGCCAGCAAGGGGGAGGGTAAGCAGTACTTC. The entire variable domain, with the rest obtained from reference TRBV2 and TRBJ2-7, is as follows: EPEVTQTPSHQVTQMGQEVILRCVPISNHLYFYWYRQILGQKVEFLVSFYNNEISEKSEIFDDQFSVERPDGSNFTLKIRSTKLEDSAMYFCASKGEGKQYFGPGTRLTVT.

The chain uses TRBV20-1 and TRBJ2-5, with TRBD2 matching over 7 bases. This CDR3 has 12 residues. Germline CDR1 DFQATT, CDR2 SNEGSKA (reference sequence). V dropped 4 bases and J dropped 4; count of bases not matched to a gene: 3. As DNA, the CDR3 is TGCAGTGCTACTAGCGGTACAGAGACCCAGTACTTC. Translated: CSATSGTETQYF.

V gene TRBV4-1 combines with J gene TRBJ1-5; a possible D gene is TRBD1 (5 bases). CDR3 length equals 16 residues. Trimming shortened V by 3 bases and J by 3 bases, and 15 bases separated the two germline ends. Germline V lookup: CDR1 MGHRA, CDR2 YSYEKL. In nucleotides, the CDR3 is TGCGCCAGCAGCCATGATACAGGACTTTCCAATCAGCCCCAGCATTTT. Amino acids: CASSHDTGLSNQPQHF.

Notes on this clonotype: A read error may explain this, as a much larger clone is one base away. The rearrangement joins TRBV7-9 to TRBJ1-2, with D unresolved. Germline V gives CDR1 SEHNR, CDR2 FQNEAQ (reference sequence). The CDR3 extends over 12 amino acids. CDR3 residues: CGSSIRRYGYTF. The DNA of the CDR3 is TGTGGCAGCAGCATCCGACGTTATGGCTACACCTTC.

J is TRBJ1-2 and V is TRBV9; D uncertain. Trimming took 4 bases from V and 6 from J, leaving 13 bases between them. This CDR3 spans 13 amino acids. Germline V gene lookup returns CDR1 SGDLS and CDR2 YYNGEE. CDR3 in amino acids: CASSLGFLNGYTF. The DNA of the CDR3 is TGTGCCAGCAGCCTAGGGTTTTTGAATGGCTACACCTTC.

This chain joins TRBV7-9 and TRBJ2-5; no clear D. The tail of the sequence fits TRBJ2-1 better, so the J call may be wrong. Germline V CDR1 and CDR2: SEHNR, FQNEAQ (reference sequence). The CDR3 is made up of 17 amino acids. As DNA, the CDR3 is TGTGCCAGCAGCTGGATTCGCGCCGAGTCGACCTACAATGAGCAGTTCTTC. Protein sequence: CASSWIRAESTYNEQFF.

This clonotype was observed many times. The J gene is TRBJ2-5, the V gene TRBV4-2; D ambiguous. The CDR3 has 14 amino acids. The V gene lost 4 bases and the J gene lost 2 bases, with 11 bases spanning the gap. Germline V CDR1 and CDR2: LGHNA, YNFKEQ. The CDR3 sequence is CASSLSDSQETQYF. CDR3 coding DNA: TGTGCCAGCAGCCTCTCAGACTCTCAAGAGACCCAGTACTTC.

The chain links TRBV15 to TRBJ1-2; possible D gene TRBD1, 5 bases. V lost 8 bases and J 12 bases, leaving 13 bases between the germline ends. Germline CDR1 reads LNHNV; CDR2 reads YYDKDF (reference sequence). This CDR3 contains 10 residues. CDR3 region: CATAGTSNTF. CDR3 DNA: TGTGCCACCGCGGGGACTAGCAACACCTTC.

As regards this clonotype: A single base separates this from a much larger clone, so it may be a read error. V and J are TRBV19 and TRBJ1-1; unclear D gene. This CDR3 comprises 14 residues. Germline CDR1 reads LNHDA; CDR2 reads SQIVND (reference sequence). The CDR3 spells CVSSPSRETTEAFF. The CDR3 DNA reads as TGTGTCAGTAGTCCCTCTAGGGAGACCACTGAAGCTTTCTTT.